Below, 32 T cell receptor beta chains from the same sample are listed, as sequenced in a study of blood T cell repertoires in COVID-19. The data were produced by immunoSEQ multiplex PCR, yet TCRdb's version contains in-frame clones alone and is incomplete. Of around 450,000 clones in the sample, roughly 87% were seen once. Material for sequencing was PBMCs or T cells enriched from blood (not recorded which). These TCRs come from a woman aged 18-29 years who had recovered from COVID-19.

V gene TRBV7-8 combines with J gene TRBJ1-6, with D maybe TRBD1 (5 bases). The germline gives CDR1 SGHVS, CDR2 FQNEAQ. Trimming cost V 7 bases and J 10 bases, with 17 bases left between them. The CDR3 sequence is 14 residues long. The CDR3 is CASTSVGLSSPLHF. CDR3 DNA: TGTGCCAGCACATCAGTGGGGCTTTCCTCACCCCTCCACTTT.

This sequence joins TRBV4-1 and TRBJ1-1; no reliable D call. This CDR3 spans 17 amino acids. Germline assignment: CDR1 MGHRA and CDR2 YSYEKL. Trimming pared 0 bases from V and 1 base from J, leaving 15 bases between. CDR3 bases: TGCGCCAGCAGCCAAGAAGGCGGGAGGAGGCAGAACACTGAAGCTTTCTTT. It translates to CASSQEGGRRQNTEAFF.

DNA of the CDR3: TGTGCCAGCGGAGTCCTACGATCGGGCAATGAGCAGTTCTTC. Translating it yields CASGVLRSGNEQFF. J is TRBJ2-1 and V is TRBV2; D gene ambiguous. Per the germline V gene, CDR1 is SNHLY and CDR2 is FYNNEI. V was pared by 8 bases and J by 6 bases, with 17 bases between. The CDR3 extends over 14 amino acids.

This sequence joins TRBV30 and TRBJ2-5; D not certain. Trimming left V 5 bases short and J 5 bases short, with 24 bases between. The CDR3 is 16 residues long. Germline V gene data show CDR1 as GTSNPN and CDR2 as SVGIG (reference sequence). The CDR3 DNA follows: TGTGCCTGGTCCCCGAGTGCTAGTACGTGGGTTGAGACCCAGTACTTC. It is translated as CAWSPSASTWVETQYF.

The V and J genes are TRBV19 and TRBJ1-2, with a possible D match to TRBD1 (6 bases). CDR1 is LNHDA and CDR2 is SQIVND in the germline V gene (reference sequence). CDR3 length: 15 residues. V lost 7 bases, J lost 5 bases, and 20 bases lay in between. CDR3 nucleotide sequence: TGTGCCAGTACCCCATCAGGGGTCGCGAGGTATGGCTACACCTTC. Encoded protein: CASTPSGVARYGYTF.

The V gene is TRBV25-1, the J gene TRBJ2-7, with TRBD2 as a possible D gene (5 bases). This CDR3 contains 11 residues. Trimming cost V 10 bases and J 9 bases, with 16 bases left between them. CDR1 and CDR2 from the germline V gene are MGHDK and SYGVNS. The CDR3 DNA reads TGTGCCACCGAGGGCGGACGGCGGCAGTACTTC. This gives the protein CATEGGRRQYF.

CDR3 residues: CASRRDTYNEQFF. CDR3 coding DNA: TGTGCCAGCCGCCGGGACACGTACAATGAGCAGTTCTTC. V gene TRBV6-5 combines with J gene TRBJ2-1, with D perhaps matching TRBD1 (6 bases). Trimming pared 8 bases from V and 4 bases from J, leaving 12 bases between. The germline V gene encodes CDR1 MNHEY and CDR2 SVGAGI. The CDR3 spans 13 residues.

The gene calls are TRBV28 and TRBJ1-4, with 8 bases aligning to TRBD1. Germline-derived CDR1 and CDR2 are MDHEN and SYDVKM. CDR3 length: 14 amino acids. V was pared by 10 bases and J by 0 bases, with 4 bases of the junction left unmatched. CDR3 sequence reads: CAIQGAPTNEKLFF. CDR3 sequence (DNA): TGTGCCATCCAGGGGGCTCCAACTAATGAAAAACTGTTTTTT.

This clone was seen a single time. The J gene is TRBJ2-7, the V gene TRBV11-2; D perhaps matches TRBD1 (6 bases). The V and J ends lost 5 bases and 5 bases respectively, with 10 bases between them. The germline gives CDR1 SGHAT, CDR2 FQNNGV. CDR3 length: 12 residues. In nucleotides, the CDR3 is TGTGCCAGCAGCCCACAGGGACACGAGCAGTACTTC. Its translation is CASSPQGHEQYF.

The V gene is TRBV10-3, the J gene TRBJ1-2; possible D gene TRBD1, 5 bases. CDR1 ENHRY and CDR2 SYGVKD come from the germline V gene. V shed 11 bases and J shed 2 bases, with 12 bases lying between them. CDR3 length: 12 amino acids. The CDR3 region has the DNA TGTGCCTCGAAGGACATCAACTATGGCTACACCTTC. It is translated as CASKDINYGYTF.

This sequence joins TRBV28 and TRBJ1-1; D is unclear. Germline-derived CDR1 and CDR2 are MDHEN and SYDVKM. The CDR3 length is 11 residues. V lost 7 bases and J 5 bases, leaving 8 bases between the germline ends. CDR3 sequence: CASTQETEAFF. DNA for the CDR3: TGTGCCAGCACCCAGGAAACTGAAGCTTTCTTT.

J is TRBJ2-3 and V is TRBV9; a possible D gene is TRBD1 (8 bases). Looked up from germline, CDR1 is SGDLS and CDR2 is YYNGEE. The germline V and J ends were trimmed by 4 bases and 5 bases, with 23 bases remaining between them. This CDR3 has 17 residues. The CDR3 region is CASSPTGGAARGDTQYF. In DNA form, the CDR3 reads TGTGCCAGCAGCCCCACAGGGGGGGCTGCCCGGGGAGATACGCAGTATTTT.

This clone appeared once. The V gene is TRBV2, the J gene TRBJ2-3, with TRBD2 identical over 12 bases. This CDR3 contains 14 residues. The V and J ends lost 9 bases and 0 bases, in that order; junction bases with no gene match: 1. Germline lookup yields CDR1 SNHLY and CDR2 FYNNEI. CDR3 DNA sequence: TGTGCCAGTGGACTAGCGGGGAGCACAGATACGCAGTATTTT. Translated, it gives CASGLAGSTDTQYF.

This chain connects TRBV5-8 to TRBJ2-3; no firm D call. The V gene lost 1 base and the J gene lost 2 bases, with 11 bases spanning the gap. The CDR3 length is 15 residues. Germline V gene sequence: CDR1 SGHTS, CDR2 YDEGEE. The DNA for the CDR3 is TGTGCCAGCAGCTTGCGTAATTTAAACACAGATACGCAGTATTTT. Protein: CASSLRNLNTDTQYF.

This chain links TRBV7-8 with TRBJ2-3; possibly TRBD1 for D (6 bases). Germline V CDR1 and CDR2: SGHVS, FQNEAQ. V lost 5 bases and J lost 3, with 9 bases in between. The CDR3 extends over 13 amino acids. As DNA, the CDR3 is TGTGCCAGCAGCCGGGACAAGACAGATACGCAGTATTTT. Amino acid sequence: CASSRDKTDTQYF.

This chain links TRBV12-3 or TRBV12-4 with TRBJ2-7, with a weak D call TRBD1 (6 bases). The CDR3 totals 13 residues. V was pared by 1 base and J by 5 bases, with 9 bases between. The DNA of the CDR3 is TGTGCCAGCAGTTTAGGGACAGAAGACGAGCAGTACTTC. It is translated as CASSLGTEDEQYF.

This chain links TRBV6-1 with TRBJ2-1; 7 nucleotides match TRBD2. The CDR3 has 19 amino acids. V dropped 4 bases and J dropped 0; count of bases not matched to a gene: 15. The germline V gene has CDR1 MNHNS and CDR2 SASEGT. CDR3 sequence (DNA): TGTGCCAGCAGTGCCCCCTGGGCGGGGGTCCAGAGCTCCTACAATGAGCAGTTCTTC. Residues: CASSAPWAGVQSSYNEQFF.

The CDR3 sequence is CATSRQTNARGYGYTF. The CDR3 DNA follows: TGTGCCACCAGCCGGCAAACAAATGCTCGGGGCTATGGCTACACCTTC. The genes are TRBV15 and TRBJ1-2; D is undetermined. Germline V lookup: CDR1 LNHNV, CDR2 YYDKDF (reference sequence). The ends were cut back, 5 bases at V and 4 bases at J, with 20 bases in the middle. This CDR3 has 16 amino acids.

The genes are TRBV6-5 and TRBJ1-2, with 7 positions matching TRBD1. The CDR3 is 13 residues long. J was trimmed by 1 base and V by 6 bases; bases with no gene match: 2. Germline values: CDR1 MNHEY, CDR2 SVGAGI. CDR3 in DNA: TGTGCCAGCAGACAGGGGATTAACTATGGCTACACCTTC. It translates to CASRQGINYGYTF.

The rearrangement links TRBV6-5 to TRBJ1-2; 8 bases align to TRBD1. Losses at the gene ends were 6 bases for V and 4 bases for J; bases not matched to a gene: 10. The CDR3 runs 15 residues. Per germline, CDR1 MNHEY and CDR2 SVGAGI. CDR3 sequence (DNA): TGTGCCAGCAGCCTAACCGGGACAGGAGCCTATGGCTACACCTTC. Translation gives CASSLTGTGAYGYTF.

The table lists this clone with a few counts. The chain joins TRBV28 to TRBJ1-1, with D possibly being TRBD1 (5 bases). The V end lost 7 bases, the J end lost 7 bases, and 19 bases lay between the germline ends. Germline CDR1 is MDHEN and CDR2 is SYDVKM. The CDR3 is 14 residues long. CDR3 nucleotide sequence: TGTGCCAGCACCTTTGAAGGGTTTAGGGGTGAAGCTTTCTTT. Amino acids: CASTFEGFRGEAFF.

The chain uses TRBV4-1 and TRBJ1-4; no reliable D call. V lost 3 bases and J lost 3, with 14 bases in between. Germline values: CDR1 MGHRA, CDR2 YSYEKL. The CDR3 loop spans 16 amino acids. The CDR3 is CASSHSSHFPNEKLFF. The CDR3 DNA is TGCGCCAGCAGCCACTCTAGCCATTTCCCTAATGAAAAACTGTTTTTT.

The CDR3 DNA sequence: TGTGCCAGCAGCTTTAAGGGGACAGTCATGCCCTATGGCTACACCTTC. It is translated as CASSFKGTVMPYGYTF. The rearrangement joins TRBV7-9 to TRBJ1-2; 7 nucleotides align to TRBD1. The CDR3 totals 16 residues. V lost 3 bases and J lost 4; bases outside the gene matches: 11. Germline V gene sequence: CDR1 SEHNR, CDR2 FQNEAQ (reference sequence).

The chain employs TRBV27 and TRBJ1-1; 10 bases are a match to TRBD1. Germline lookup yields CDR1 MNHEY and CDR2 SMNVEV (reference sequence). The CDR3 is 16 amino acids. V lost 4 bases, J lost 0 bases, and 5 bases stayed unmatched. CDR3 in amino acids: CASSSRTGGVNTEAFF. The DNA for the CDR3 is TGTGCCAGCAGTTCTCGGACAGGGGGAGTGAACACTGAAGCTTTCTTT.

This sequence joins TRBV29-1 and TRBJ2-3; D may be TRBD2 (6 bases). CDR1 is SQVTM and CDR2 is ANQGSEA in the germline V gene. The ends were cut back, 8 bases at V and 4 bases at J, with 16 bases in the middle. The CDR3 is 13 amino acids. CDR3 in DNA: TGCAGCCCCTCCCGGGCGGGGTCAGATACGCAGTATTTT. Protein: CSPSRAGSDTQYF.

The chain is built from TRBV5-6 and TRBJ1-6, with D maybe TRBD1 (5 bases). CDR1 and CDR2 from the germline V gene are SGHDT and YYEEEE. The CDR3 spans 14 residues. V shed 2 bases and J shed 10 bases, with 13 bases lying between them. CDR3 bases: TGTGCCAGCAGCTTTGGAAGGGGAAGATCACCCCTCCACTTT. Translation gives CASSFGRGRSPLHF.

This chain connects TRBV3-1 (or the pseudogene TRBV3-2) to TRBJ2-1, with TRBD2 matching 9 bases. V shed 6 bases and J 8 bases; nucleotides not matched to a gene: 11. The CDR3 spans 15 residues. Germline lookup yields CDR1 LGHDT and CDR2 YNNKEL (reference sequence). The CDR3: CASRPGTSSRDEQFF. DNA for the CDR3: TGTGCCAGCAGGCCCGGGACTAGCTCCCGGGATGAGCAGTTCTTC.

The chain uses TRBV5-1 and TRBJ2-5, with D perhaps matching TRBD1 (5 bases). The CDR3 is 14 amino acids. CDR1 is SGHRS and CDR2 is YFSETQ in the germline V gene. The V end lost 5 bases, the J end lost 1 base, and 12 bases lay between the germline ends. CDR3 sequence (DNA): TGCGCCAGCAGGGTCCAGGGAACCCAAGAGACCCAGTACTTC. This translates into CASRVQGTQETQYF.

V usage is TRBV13 and J usage is TRBJ2-7; D uncertain. CDR3 length equals 14 residues. CDR1 is PRHDT, CDR2 FYEKMQ, per germline (reference sequence). V lost 1 base and J 4 bases, leaving 11 bases between the germline ends. The CDR3 region is CASSLATESYEQYF. The CDR3 nucleotides are TGTGCCAGCAGCTTAGCCACAGAGTCATACGAGCAGTACTTC.

V gene TRBV5-4 combines with J gene TRBJ1-4; 9 positions match TRBD1. The V and J ends lost 2 bases and 5 bases, in that order; junction bases with no gene match: 7. From germline, CDR1 is SGHNT and CDR2 YYREEE (reference sequence). This CDR3 has 16 residues. CDR3 nucleotides: TGTGCCAGCAGCTTAGGTCGGACAGGGGAGAATGAAAAACTGTTTTTT. Translation gives CASSLGRTGENEKLFF.

The rearrangement links TRBV6-4 to TRBJ2-1; possibly TRBD2 for D (7 bases). Between the trimmed V and J ends, which lost 0 bases and 10 bases, there was a span of 19 bases. CDR1 and CDR2 (germline): MRHNA, SNTAGT. The CDR3 runs to 16 residues. DNA for the CDR3: TGTGCCAGCAGTGACTCCATGGCGGGGGCCCTCGGAGAGCAGTTCTTC. It specifies CASSDSMAGALGEQFF.

This chain links TRBV2 with TRBJ1-2, with 8 bases aligning to TRBD1. Germline loops: CDR1 SNHLY, CDR2 FYNNEI. The V segment lost 8 bases and the J segment 8 bases; nucleotides outside the gene matches: 10. The CDR3 spans 13 residues. The CDR3 DNA reads as TGTGCCAGCCCCCGCCAGGGGGCGCGAGGCTACACCTTC. Protein: CASPRQGARGYTF.